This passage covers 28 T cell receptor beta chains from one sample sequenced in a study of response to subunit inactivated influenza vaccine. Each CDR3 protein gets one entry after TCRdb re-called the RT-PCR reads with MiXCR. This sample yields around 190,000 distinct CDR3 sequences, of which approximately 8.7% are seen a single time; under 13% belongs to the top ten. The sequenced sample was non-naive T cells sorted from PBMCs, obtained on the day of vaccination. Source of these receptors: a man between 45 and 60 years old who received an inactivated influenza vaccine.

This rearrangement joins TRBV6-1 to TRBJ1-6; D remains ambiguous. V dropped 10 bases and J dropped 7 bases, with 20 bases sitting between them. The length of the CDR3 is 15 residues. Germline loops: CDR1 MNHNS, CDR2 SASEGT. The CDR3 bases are TGTGCCACCTTCGTGGGAGCCCTGAGGAATTCACCCCTCCACTTT. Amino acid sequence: CATFVGALRNSPLHF.

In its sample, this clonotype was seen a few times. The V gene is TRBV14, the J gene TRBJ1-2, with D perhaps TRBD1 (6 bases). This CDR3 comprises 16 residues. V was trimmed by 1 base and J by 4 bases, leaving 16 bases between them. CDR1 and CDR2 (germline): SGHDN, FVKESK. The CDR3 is CASSQVHRDHRYGYTF. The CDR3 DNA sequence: TGTGCCAGCAGCCAAGTCCACAGGGATCACCGCTATGGCTACACCTTC.

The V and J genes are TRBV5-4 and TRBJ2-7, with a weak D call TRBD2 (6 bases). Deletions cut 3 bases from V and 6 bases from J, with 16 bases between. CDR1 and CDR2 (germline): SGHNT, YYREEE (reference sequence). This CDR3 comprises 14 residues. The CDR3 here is CASSWGRTPGEQYF. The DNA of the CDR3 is TGTGCCAGCAGCTGGGGGAGGACTCCTGGCGAGCAGTACTTC.

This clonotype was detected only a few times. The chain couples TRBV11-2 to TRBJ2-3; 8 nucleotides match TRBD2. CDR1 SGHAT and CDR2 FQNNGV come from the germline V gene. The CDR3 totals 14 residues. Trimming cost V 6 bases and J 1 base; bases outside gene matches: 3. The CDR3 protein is CASRAGVGTDTQYF. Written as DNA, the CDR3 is TGTGCCAGCAGAGCGGGAGTTGGCACAGATACGCAGTATTTT.

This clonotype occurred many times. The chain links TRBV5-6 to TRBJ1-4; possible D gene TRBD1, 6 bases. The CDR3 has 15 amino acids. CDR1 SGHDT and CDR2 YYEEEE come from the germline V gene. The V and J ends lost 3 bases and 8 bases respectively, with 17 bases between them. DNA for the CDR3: TGTGCCAGCAGCTATTCGACAGGACCAAGGGAAAAACTGTTTTTT. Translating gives CASSYSTGPREKLFF.

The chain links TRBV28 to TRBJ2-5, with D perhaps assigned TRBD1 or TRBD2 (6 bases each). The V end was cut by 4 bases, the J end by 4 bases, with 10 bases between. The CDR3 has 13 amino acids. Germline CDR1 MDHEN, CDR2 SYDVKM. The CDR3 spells CASSWTGAETQYF. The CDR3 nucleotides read TGTGCCAGCAGTTGGACGGGGGCAGAGACCCAGTACTTC.

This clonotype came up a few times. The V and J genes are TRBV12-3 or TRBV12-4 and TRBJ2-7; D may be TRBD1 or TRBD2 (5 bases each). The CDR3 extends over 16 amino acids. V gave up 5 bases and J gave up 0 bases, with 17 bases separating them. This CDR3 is CASSATGTTRSYEQYF. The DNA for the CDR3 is TGTGCCAGCAGTGCCACCGGGACCACGCGCTCCTACGAGCAGTACTTC.

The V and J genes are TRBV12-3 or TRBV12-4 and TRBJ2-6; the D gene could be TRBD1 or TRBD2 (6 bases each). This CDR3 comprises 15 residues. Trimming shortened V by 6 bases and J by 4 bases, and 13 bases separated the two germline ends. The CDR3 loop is CASSPGATGANVLTF. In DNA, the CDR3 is TGTGCCAGCAGCCCGGGGGCTACAGGGGCCAACGTCCTGACTTTC.

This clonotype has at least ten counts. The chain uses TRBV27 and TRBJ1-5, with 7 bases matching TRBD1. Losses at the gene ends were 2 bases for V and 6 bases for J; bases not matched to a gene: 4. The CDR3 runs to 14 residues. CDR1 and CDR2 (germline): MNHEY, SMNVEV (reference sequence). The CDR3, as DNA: TGTGCCAGCAGTTTACACAGGGGAGGTCAGCCCCAGCATTTT. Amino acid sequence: CASSLHRGGQPQHF.

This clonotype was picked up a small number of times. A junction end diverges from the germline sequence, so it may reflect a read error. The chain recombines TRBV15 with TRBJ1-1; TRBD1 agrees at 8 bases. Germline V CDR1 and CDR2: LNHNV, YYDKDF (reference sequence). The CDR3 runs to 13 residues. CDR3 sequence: CATTRQGSTEAFF. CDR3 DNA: TGTGCCACCACCAGACAGGGGAGTACTGAAGCTTTCTTT.

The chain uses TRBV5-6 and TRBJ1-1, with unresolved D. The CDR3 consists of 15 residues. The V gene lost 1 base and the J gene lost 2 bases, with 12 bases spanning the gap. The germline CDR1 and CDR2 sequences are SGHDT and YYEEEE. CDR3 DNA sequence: TGTGCCAGCAGCTTGAGCTTTGGGGTAAACACTGAAGCTTTCTTT. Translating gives CASSLSFGVNTEAFF. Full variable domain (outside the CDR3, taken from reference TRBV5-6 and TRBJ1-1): DAGVTQSPTHLIKTRGQQVTLRCSPKSGHDTVSWYQQALGQGPQFIFQYYEEEERQRGNFPDRFSGHQFPNYSSELNVNALLLGDSALYLCASSLSFGVNTEAFFGQGTRLTVV.

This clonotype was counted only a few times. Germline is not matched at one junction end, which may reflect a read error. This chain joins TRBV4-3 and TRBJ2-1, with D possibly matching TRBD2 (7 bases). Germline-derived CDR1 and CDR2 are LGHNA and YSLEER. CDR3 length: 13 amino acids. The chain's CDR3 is CASSLQGRVPMVF. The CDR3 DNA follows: TGCGCCAGCAGCCTTCAGGGGAGGGTCCCCATGGTCTTC.

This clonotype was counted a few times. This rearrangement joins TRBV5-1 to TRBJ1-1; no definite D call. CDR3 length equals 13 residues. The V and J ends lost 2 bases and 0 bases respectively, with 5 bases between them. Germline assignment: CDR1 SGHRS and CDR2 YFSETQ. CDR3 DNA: TGCGCCAGCAGCTTTTCGGTGAACACTGAAGCTTTCTTT. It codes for CASSFSVNTEAFF.

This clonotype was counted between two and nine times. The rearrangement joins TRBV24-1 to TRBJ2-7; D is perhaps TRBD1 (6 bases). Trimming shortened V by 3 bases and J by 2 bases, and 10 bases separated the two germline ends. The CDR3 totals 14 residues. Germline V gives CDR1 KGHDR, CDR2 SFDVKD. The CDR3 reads CATSDGTPPYEQYF. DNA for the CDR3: TGTGCCACCAGTGATGGGACACCACCCTACGAGCAGTACTTC.

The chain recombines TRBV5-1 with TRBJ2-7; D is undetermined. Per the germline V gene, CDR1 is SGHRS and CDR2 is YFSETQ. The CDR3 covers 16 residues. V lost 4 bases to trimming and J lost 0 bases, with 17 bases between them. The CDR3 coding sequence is TGCGCCAGCAGCCCACCTCCGGGTAGGAGCTCCTACGAGCAGTACTTC. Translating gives CASSPPPGRSSYEQYF.

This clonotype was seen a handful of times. The CDR3, as DNA: TGTGCCAGCAGCAGCAGGGCCAGTGGGGACACTGAAGCTTTCTTT. Translated, it gives CASSSRASGDTEAFF. The rearrangement uses TRBV5-5 and TRBJ1-1, with a weak D call TRBD1 (5 bases). CDR1 and CDR2 (germline): SGHKS, YYEKEE (reference sequence). The CDR3 loop spans 15 amino acids. Deletions cut 4 bases from V and 3 bases from J, with 16 bases between.

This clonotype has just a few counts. CDR3 sequence reads: CASSSGTGGTEAFF. The CDR3 coding sequence is TGTGCCAGCAGCTCCGGGACAGGGGGCACTGAAGCTTTCTTT. The gene calls are TRBV3-1 and TRBJ1-1; 11 bases fit TRBD1. Losses at the gene ends were 5 bases for V and 4 bases for J; bases not matched to a gene: 3. CDR1 and CDR2 from the germline V gene are LGHDT and YNNKEL (reference sequence). The length of the CDR3 is 14 residues.

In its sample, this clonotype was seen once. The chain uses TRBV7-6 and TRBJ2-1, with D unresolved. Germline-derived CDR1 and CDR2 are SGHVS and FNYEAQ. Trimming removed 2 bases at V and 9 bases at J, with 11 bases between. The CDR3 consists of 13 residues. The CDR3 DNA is TGTGCCAGCAGCTTAATCAGTGGTGGTGAGCAGTTCTTC. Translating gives CASSLISGGEQFF.

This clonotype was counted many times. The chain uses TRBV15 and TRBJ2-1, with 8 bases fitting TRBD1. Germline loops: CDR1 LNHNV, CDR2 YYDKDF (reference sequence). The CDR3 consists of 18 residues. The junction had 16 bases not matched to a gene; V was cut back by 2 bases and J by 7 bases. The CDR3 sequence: CATSRTTRQGASGNEQFF. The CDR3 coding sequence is TGTGCCACCAGCAGAACAACACGCCAGGGGGCGAGTGGGAATGAGCAGTTCTTC.

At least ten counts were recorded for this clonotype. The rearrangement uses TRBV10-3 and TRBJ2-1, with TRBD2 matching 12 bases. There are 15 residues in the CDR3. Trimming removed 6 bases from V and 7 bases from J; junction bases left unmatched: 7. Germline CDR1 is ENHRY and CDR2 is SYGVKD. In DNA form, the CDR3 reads TGTGCCATCAGGACCGGGACTAGCGGGCATAATGAGCAGTTCTTC. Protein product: CAIRTGTSGHNEQFF.

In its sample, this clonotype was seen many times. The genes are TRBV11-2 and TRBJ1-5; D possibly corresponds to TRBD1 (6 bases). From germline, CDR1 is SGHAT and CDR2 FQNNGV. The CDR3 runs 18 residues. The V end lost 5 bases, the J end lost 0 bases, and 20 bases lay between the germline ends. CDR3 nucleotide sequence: TGTGCCAGCAGCCAACCCATGGGGGCGGGACTTAGCAATCAGCCCCAGCATTTT. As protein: CASSQPMGAGLSNQPQHF.

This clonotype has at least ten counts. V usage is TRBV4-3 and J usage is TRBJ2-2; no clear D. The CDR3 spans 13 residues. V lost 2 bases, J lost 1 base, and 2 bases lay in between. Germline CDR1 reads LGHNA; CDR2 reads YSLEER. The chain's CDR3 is CASSQRNTGELFF. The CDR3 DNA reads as TGCGCCAGCAGCCAACGGAACACCGGGGAGCTGTTTTTT.

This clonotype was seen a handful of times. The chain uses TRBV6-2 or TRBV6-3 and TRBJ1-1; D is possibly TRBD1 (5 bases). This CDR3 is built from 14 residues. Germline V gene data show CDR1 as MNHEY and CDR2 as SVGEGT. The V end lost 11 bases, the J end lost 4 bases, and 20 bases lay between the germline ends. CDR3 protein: CAAWGPMGVTEAFF. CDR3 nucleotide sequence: TGTGCCGCATGGGGACCCATGGGGGTCACTGAAGCTTTCTTT.

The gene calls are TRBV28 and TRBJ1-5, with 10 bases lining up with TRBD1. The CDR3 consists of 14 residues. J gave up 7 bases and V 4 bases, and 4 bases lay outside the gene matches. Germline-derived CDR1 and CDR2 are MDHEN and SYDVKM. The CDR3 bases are TGTGCCAGCAGTTCTGGACAGGGGGACCAGCCCCAGCATTTT. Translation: CASSSGQGDQPQHF. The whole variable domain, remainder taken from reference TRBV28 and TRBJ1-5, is DVKVTQSSRYLVKRTGEKVFLECVQDMDHENMFWYRQDPGLGLRLIYFSYDVKMKEKGDIPEGYSVSREKKERFSLILESASTNQTSMYLCASSSGQGDQPQHFGDGTRLSIL.

CDR3 sequence reads: CASDSSGGNEQYF. CDR3 bases: TGTGCCAGTGACTCTAGCGGGGGCAACGAGCAGTACTTC. V is TRBV2 and J is TRBJ2-7; 10 nucleotides match TRBD2. V lost 9 bases, J lost 5 bases, and 7 bases stayed unmatched. From germline, CDR1 is SNHLY and CDR2 FYNNEI. The CDR3 loop spans 13 amino acids.

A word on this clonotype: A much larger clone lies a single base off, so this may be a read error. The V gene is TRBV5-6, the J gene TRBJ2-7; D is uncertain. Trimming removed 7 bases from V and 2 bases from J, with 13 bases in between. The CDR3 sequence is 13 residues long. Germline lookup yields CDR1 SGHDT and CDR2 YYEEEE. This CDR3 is CASGPGLAYEQYF. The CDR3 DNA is TGTGCCAGCGGCCCCGGGCTAGCCTACGAGCAGTACTTC.

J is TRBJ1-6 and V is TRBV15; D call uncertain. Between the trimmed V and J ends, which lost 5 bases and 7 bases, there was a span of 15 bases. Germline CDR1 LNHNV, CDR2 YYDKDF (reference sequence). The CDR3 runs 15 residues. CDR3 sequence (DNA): TGTGCCACCAGCCGCACACGGTCGTTGAATTCACCCCTCCACTTT. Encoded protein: CATSRTRSLNSPLHF.

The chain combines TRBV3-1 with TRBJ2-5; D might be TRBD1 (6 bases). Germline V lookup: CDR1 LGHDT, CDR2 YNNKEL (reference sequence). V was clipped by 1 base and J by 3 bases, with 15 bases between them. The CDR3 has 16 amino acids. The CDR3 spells CASSQGLQGNEETQYF. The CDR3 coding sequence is TGTGCCAGCAGCCAAGGATTACAGGGTAACGAAGAGACCCAGTACTTC.